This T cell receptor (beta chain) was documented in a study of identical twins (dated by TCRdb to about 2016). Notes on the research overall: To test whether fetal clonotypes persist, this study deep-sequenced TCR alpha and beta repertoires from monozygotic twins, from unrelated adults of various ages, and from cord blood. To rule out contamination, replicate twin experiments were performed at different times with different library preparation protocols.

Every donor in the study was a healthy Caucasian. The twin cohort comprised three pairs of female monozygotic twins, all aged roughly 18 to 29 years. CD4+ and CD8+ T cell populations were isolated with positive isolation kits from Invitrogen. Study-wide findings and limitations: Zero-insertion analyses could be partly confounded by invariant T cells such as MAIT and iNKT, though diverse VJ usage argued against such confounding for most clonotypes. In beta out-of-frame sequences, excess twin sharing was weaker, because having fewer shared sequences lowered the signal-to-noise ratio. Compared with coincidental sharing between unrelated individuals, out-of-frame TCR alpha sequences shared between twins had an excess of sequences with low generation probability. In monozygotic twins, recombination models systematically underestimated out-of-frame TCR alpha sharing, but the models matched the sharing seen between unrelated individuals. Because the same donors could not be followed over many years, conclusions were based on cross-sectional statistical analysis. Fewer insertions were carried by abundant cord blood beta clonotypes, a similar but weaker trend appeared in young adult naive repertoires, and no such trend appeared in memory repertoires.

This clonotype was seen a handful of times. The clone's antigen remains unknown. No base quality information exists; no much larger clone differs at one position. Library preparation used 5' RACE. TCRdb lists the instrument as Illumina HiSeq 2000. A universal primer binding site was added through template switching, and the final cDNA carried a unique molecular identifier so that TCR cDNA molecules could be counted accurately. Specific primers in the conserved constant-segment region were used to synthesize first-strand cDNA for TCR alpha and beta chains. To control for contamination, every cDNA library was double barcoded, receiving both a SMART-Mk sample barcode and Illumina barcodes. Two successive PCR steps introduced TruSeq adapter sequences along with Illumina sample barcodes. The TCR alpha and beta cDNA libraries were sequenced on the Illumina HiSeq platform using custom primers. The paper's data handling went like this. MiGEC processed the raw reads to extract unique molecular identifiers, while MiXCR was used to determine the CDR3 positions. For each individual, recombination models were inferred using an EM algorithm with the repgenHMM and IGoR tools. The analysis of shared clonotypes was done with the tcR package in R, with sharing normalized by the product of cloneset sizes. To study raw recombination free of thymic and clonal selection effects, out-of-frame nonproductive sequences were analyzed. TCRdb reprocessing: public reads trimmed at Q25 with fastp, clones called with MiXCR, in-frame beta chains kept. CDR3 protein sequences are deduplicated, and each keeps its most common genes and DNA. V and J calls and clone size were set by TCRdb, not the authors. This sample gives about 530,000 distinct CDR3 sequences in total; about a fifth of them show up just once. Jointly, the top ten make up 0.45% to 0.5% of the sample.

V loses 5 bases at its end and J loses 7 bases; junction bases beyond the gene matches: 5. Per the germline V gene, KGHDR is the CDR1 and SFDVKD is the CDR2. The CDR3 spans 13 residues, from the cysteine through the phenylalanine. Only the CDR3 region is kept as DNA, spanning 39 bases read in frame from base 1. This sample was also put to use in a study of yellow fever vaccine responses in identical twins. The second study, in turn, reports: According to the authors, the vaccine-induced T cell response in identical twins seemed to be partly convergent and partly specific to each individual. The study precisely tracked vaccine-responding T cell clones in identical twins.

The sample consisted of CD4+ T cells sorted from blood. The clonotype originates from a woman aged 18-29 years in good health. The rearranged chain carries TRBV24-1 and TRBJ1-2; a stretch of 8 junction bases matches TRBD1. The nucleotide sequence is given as TGTGCCACCAGTGCAGGGGGCATAGGTGGCTACACCTTC. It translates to CATSAGGIGGYTF.